Below are 26 T cell receptor beta chains sequenced from a single sample in a study of shared clonotypes between healthy human individuals. Sequencing was performed with immunoSEQ multiplex PCR; in TCRdb, only in-frame clones are kept and a portion is missing. The top ten hold approximately 11% of the sample, which has more than 400,000 clones, 81% seen once. Sequenced input: PBMCs. The source is a woman aged 40-49 years in good health. Some clones in this sample may be carry-over from other donors' samples.

This clone has just one count. A read error is the likely source, as a far larger clone sits one nucleotide away. Here the CDR3 DNA reads TGTGCCACCAGCAGAGGCCATGCTACACAATCTACCAAAAACATTCAGTACTTC. Protein: CATSRGHATQSTKNIQYF. J is TRBJ2-4 and V is TRBV15; D is undetermined. The CDR3 loop spans 18 amino acids. Germline V gives CDR1 LNHNV, CDR2 YYDKDF (reference sequence). Trimming stripped 1 base from V and 2 bases from J, with 18 bases between.

The CDR3 DNA follows: TGTGCCAGCAGAAACGACCCCAGCCATGGCTACACCTTC. Translation: CASRNDPSHGYTF. The rearrangement uses TRBV6-5 and TRBJ1-2, with unresolved D. CDR3 length equals 13 residues. Between the trimmed V and J ends, which lost 6 bases and 6 bases, there was a span of 14 bases. Germline values: CDR1 MNHEY, CDR2 SVGAGI.

The chain has TRBV6-5 and TRBJ1-2, with 7 positions matching TRBD1. The CDR3 spans 13 residues. V shed 7 bases and J 8 bases; nucleotides not matched to a gene: 10. CDR1 is MNHEY and CDR2 is SVGAGI in the germline V gene. CDR3 nucleotide sequence: TGTGCCAGCATGGACAGGATTGCTAAGGGCTACACCTTC. Protein product: CASMDRIAKGYTF.

This rearrangement joins TRBV5-1 to TRBJ2-3, with TRBD2 identical over 11 bases. Germline-derived CDR1 and CDR2 are SGHRS and YFSETQ. V was clipped by 3 bases and J by 5 bases; unmatched bases: 5. The CDR3 covers 15 residues. CDR3 amino acids: CASSSTGTSGDTQYF. The CDR3 DNA follows: TGCGCCAGCAGCTCGACCGGGACTAGCGGAGATACGCAGTATTTT.

The rearrangement links TRBV6-6 to TRBJ2-1; the D gene is possibly TRBD2 (6 bases). This CDR3 region has 15 residues. CDR1 is MNHNY, CDR2 SVGAGI, per germline (reference sequence). The V and J ends lost 6 bases and 6 bases respectively, with 18 bases between them. CDR3 in amino acids: CASRPDRGLFNEQFF. The CDR3 DNA sequence: TGTGCCAGCAGACCGGACCGGGGACTCTTCAATGAGCAGTTCTTC.

The chain is built from TRBV5-1 and TRBJ2-7; D remains ambiguous. In germline, CDR1 is SGHRS, CDR2 YFSETQ. This CDR3 is built from 14 residues. Trimming shortened V by 0 bases and J by 5 bases, and 12 bases separated the two germline ends. DNA of the CDR3: TGCGCCAGCAGCTTGGTACCTGGCAACCACGAGCAGTACTTC. Its translation: CASSLVPGNHEQYF.

In regard to this clone: Since a far larger clone is one base different, this is likely a read error. This chain joins TRBV7-8 and TRBJ1-5; 7 bases match TRBD1. The J segment lost 6 bases and the V segment lost 1 base, leaving 9 bases of the junction unmatched. Germline V gene lookup returns CDR1 SGHVS and CDR2 FQNEAQ. The length of the CDR3 is 16 residues. In nucleotides, the CDR3 is TGTGCCAGCAGCTTAGGTGGAGGGCGGGACAGTCAGCCCCAGCATTTT. This codes for CASSLGGGRDSQPQHF.

The J gene is TRBJ2-2, the V gene TRBV5-1, with TRBD2 as a possible D gene (6 bases). V dropped 4 bases and J dropped 5 bases, with 9 bases sitting between them. The CDR3 covers 13 residues. CDR1 is SGHRS, CDR2 YFSETQ, per germline. The CDR3 loop is CASSLLATGELFF. CDR3 bases: TGCGCCAGCAGCCTACTAGCTACCGGGGAGCTGTTTTTT.

The V gene is TRBV5-6, the J gene TRBJ2-7, with a weak D call TRBD2 (7 bases). Trimming removed 2 bases from V and 0 bases from J, with 12 bases in between. The CDR3 extends over 15 amino acids. Germline lookup yields CDR1 SGHDT and CDR2 YYEEEE. This CDR3 is CASSLQGGGSYEQYF. CDR3 DNA sequence: TGTGCCAGCAGCTTACAGGGAGGGGGCTCCTACGAGCAGTACTTC.

The chain has TRBV27 and TRBJ2-5, with 7 bases fitting TRBD2. The V and J ends lost 6 bases and 5 bases, in that order; junction bases with no gene match: 18. CDR1 is MNHEY and CDR2 is SMNVEV in the germline V gene (reference sequence). The CDR3 runs 17 residues. CDR3 amino acids: CASSPLWVGGLSETQYF. As DNA, the CDR3 is TGTGCCAGCAGCCCCCTATGGGTGGGAGGGCTGTCTGAGACCCAGTACTTC.

The chain carries TRBV30 and TRBJ2-2; TRBD1 matches at 8 bases. The germline gives CDR1 GTSNPN, CDR2 SVGIG (reference sequence). The CDR3 totals 15 residues. V trimming: 4 bases; J trimming: 3 bases; junction bases outside the gene matches: 7. The CDR3 loop reads CAWTQGAQDTGELFF. As DNA, the CDR3 is TGTGCCTGGACCCAGGGGGCACAGGACACCGGGGAGCTGTTTTTT. The variable domain in full, completed from reference TRBV30 and TRBJ2-2, reads SQTIHQWPATLVQPVGSPLSLECTVEGTSNPNLYWYRQAAGRGLQLLFYSVGIGQISSEVPQNLSASRPQDRQFILSSKKLLLSDSGFYLCAWTQGAQDTGELFFGEGSRLTVL.

The rearrangement uses TRBV19 and TRBJ2-2, with TRBD2 matching 11 bases. This CDR3 is built from 19 residues. J gave up 0 bases and V 5 bases, and 11 bases lay outside the gene matches. The germline gives CDR1 LNHDA, CDR2 SQIVND (reference sequence). CDR3 sequence: CASSSRWLAGGANTGELFF. The CDR3 bases are TGTGCCAGTAGTTCCCGTTGGCTAGCGGGAGGCGCGAACACCGGGGAGCTGTTTTTT.

Here the CDR3 reads CASSQDGRTGDEQYF. CDR3 bases: TGTGCCAGCAGCCAAGATGGTCGGACAGGGGACGAGCAGTACTTC. This chain uses TRBV14 with TRBJ2-7, with 9 nucleotides matching TRBD1. The CDR3 runs 15 residues. Per germline, CDR1 SGHDN and CDR2 FVKESK. Trimming at V came to 0 bases and at J to 5 bases, leaving 5 bases not matched to a gene.

The rearrangement uses TRBV4-1 and TRBJ1-1, with TRBD1 matching over 10 bases. J gave up 1 base and V 3 bases, and 5 bases lay outside the gene matches. In germline, CDR1 is MGHRA, CDR2 YSYEKL. The CDR3 loop spans 16 amino acids. The CDR3 nucleotides are TGCGCCAGCAGCCACCGGGACAGGGGCACGAACACTGAAGCTTTCTTT. It yields the protein CASSHRDRGTNTEAFF.

V is TRBV7-6 and J is TRBJ2-3; 11 nucleotides align to TRBD1. CDR1 is SGHVS and CDR2 is FNYEAQ in the germline V gene. The CDR3 runs 14 residues. The trim removed 5 bases at V and 6 bases at J, leaving 4 bases unmatched. The CDR3 bases are TGTGCCAGCAGCCAGGACAGGGGGCACGATACGCAGTATTTT. Its protein product is CASSQDRGHDTQYF.

As for this clone: A far larger clone is just one base off, so this is likely a read error. V usage is TRBV5-8 and J usage is TRBJ1-1; TRBD1 is a possible D gene (5 bases). Per the germline V gene, CDR1 is SGHTS and CDR2 is YDEGEE. V was shortened by 4 bases and J by 11 bases, with 21 bases between the two germline ends. This CDR3 comprises 14 residues. Here the CDR3 reads CASSPRTSLMGAFF. DNA of the CDR3: TGTGCCAGCAGCCCGAGGACAAGTTTGATGGGGGCTTTCTTT.

This clone has a handful of counts. The chain combines TRBV10-1 with TRBJ1-5; D ambiguous. The CDR3 runs 13 residues. V was shortened by 2 bases and J by 2 bases, with 4 bases between the two germline ends. Germline loops: CDR1 WNHNN, CDR2 SYGVQD (reference sequence). The chain's CDR3 is CASSEGRNQPQHF. The CDR3 bases are TGCGCCAGCAGTGAGGGTCGCAATCAGCCCCAGCATTTT.

As regards this clone: This probably arose from a read error, given a far larger clone one base away. The chain carries TRBV30 and TRBJ1-5; 9 nucleotides match TRBD1. With 2 bases clipped from V and 4 bases from J, the junction kept 3 bases outside the gene matches. Germline assignment: CDR1 GTSNPN and CDR2 SVGIG (reference sequence). This CDR3 spans 14 amino acids. The CDR3 loop is CAWSSQGANQPQHF. In DNA form, the CDR3 reads TGTGCCTGGAGTTCACAGGGGGCGAATCAGCCCCAGCATTTT. Using reference TRBV30 and TRBJ1-5 for the parts outside the CDR3, the full variable domain is SQTIHQWPATLVQPVGSPLSLECTVEGTSNPNLYWYRQAAGRGLQLLFYSVGIGQISSEVPQNLSASRPQDRQFILSSKKLLLSDSGFYLCAWSSQGANQPQHFGDGTRLSIL.

The chain links TRBV27 to TRBJ2-3; TRBD1 might be the D (5 bases). Trimming took 5 bases from V and 3 from J, leaving 15 bases between them. Germline V CDR1 and CDR2: MNHEY, SMNVEV (reference sequence). The CDR3 is made up of 15 amino acids. The CDR3 coding sequence is TGTGCCAGCAGTGAAATGACAGACGGAACAGATACGCAGTATTTT. This gives the protein CASSEMTDGTDTQYF.

This sequence joins TRBV27 and TRBJ2-7; D ambiguous. The CDR3 sequence is 15 residues long. The V gene's germline CDR1 is MNHEY and CDR2 SMNVEV (reference sequence). V lost 6 bases and J 2 bases, leaving 17 bases between the germline ends. The CDR3 nucleotides read TGTGCCAGCAGACCCTCCAGGACGGAACCCTACGAGCAGTACTTC. Its protein product is CASRPSRTEPYEQYF.

To note about this clone: With only one base between it and a far larger clone, this is likely a read error. The chain carries TRBV29-1 and TRBJ1-1; 12 nucleotides align to TRBD1. Germline CDR1 SQVTM, CDR2 ANQGSEA. CDR3 length: 15 residues. The DNA of the CDR3 is TGCAGCGTTGAGGGACCCGGGACAGGGGGCACTGGAGCTTTCTTT. Its translation: CSVEGPGTGGTGAFF.

In its sample, this clone was seen once. The chain uses TRBV5-1 and TRBJ1-2; D gene ambiguous. CDR1 and CDR2 (germline): SGHRS, YFSETQ. V was cut by 0 bases and J by 4 bases, with 10 bases left in between. This CDR3 region has 14 residues. The CDR3 bases are TGCGCCAGCAGCTTGGACGGAAGTCTCTATGGCTACACCTTC. Its protein product is CASSLDGSLYGYTF.

J is TRBJ2-1 and V is TRBV28; D unresolved. Looked up from germline, CDR1 is MDHEN and CDR2 is SYDVKM. Deletions cut 3 bases from V and 8 bases from J, with 5 bases between. This CDR3 contains 11 residues. In DNA form, the CDR3 reads TGTGCCAGCAGTTTTCACTATGAGCAGTTCTTC. This encodes CASSFHYEQFF.

V usage is TRBV4-1 and J usage is TRBJ2-7; no clear D. The V end was cut by 0 bases, the J end by 6 bases, with 9 bases between. CDR3 length: 13 amino acids. Per the germline V gene, CDR1 is MGHRA and CDR2 is YSYEKL. CDR3: CASSQETAAEQYF. The CDR3 coding sequence is TGCGCCAGCAGCCAAGAGACGGCTGCCGAGCAGTACTTC.

Worth noting for this clone: This likely came from a read error, as a far larger clone is one base away. This chain connects TRBV10-3 to TRBJ1-5; no definite D call. Germline assignment: CDR1 ENHRY and CDR2 SYGVKD. V dropped 2 bases and J dropped 2 bases, with 16 bases sitting between them. There are 17 residues in the CDR3. CDR3 protein: CAISEHSEVGGNQPQHF. The CDR3, as DNA: TGTGCCATCAGTGAGCACAGCGAAGTGGGTGGCAATCAGCCCCAGCATTTT.

The J gene is TRBJ1-2, the V gene TRBV29-1; no clear D. Germline lookup yields CDR1 SQVTM and CDR2 ANQGSEA. The CDR3 runs 12 residues. The V and J ends lost 3 bases and 4 bases respectively, with 9 bases between them. This chain's CDR3 is CSVDSQSYGYTF. The CDR3 nucleotides are TGCAGCGTTGATAGTCAATCCTATGGCTACACCTTC.